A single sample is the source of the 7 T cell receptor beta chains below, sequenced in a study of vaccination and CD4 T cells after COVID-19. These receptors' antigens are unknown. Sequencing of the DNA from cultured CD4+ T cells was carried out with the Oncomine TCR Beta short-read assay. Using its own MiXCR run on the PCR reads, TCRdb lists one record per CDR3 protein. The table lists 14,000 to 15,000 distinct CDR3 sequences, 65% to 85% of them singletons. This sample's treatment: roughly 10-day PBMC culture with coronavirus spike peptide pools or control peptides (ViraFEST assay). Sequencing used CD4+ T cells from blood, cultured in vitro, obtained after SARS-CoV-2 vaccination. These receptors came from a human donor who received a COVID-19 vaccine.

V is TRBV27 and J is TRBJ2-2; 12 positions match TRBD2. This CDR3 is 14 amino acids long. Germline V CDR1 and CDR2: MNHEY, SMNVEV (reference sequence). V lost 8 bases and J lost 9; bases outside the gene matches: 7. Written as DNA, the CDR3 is TGTGCCAGCCGGACTAGCGGGGCCCGGAGGGAGCTGTTTTTT. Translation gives CASRTSGARRELFF.

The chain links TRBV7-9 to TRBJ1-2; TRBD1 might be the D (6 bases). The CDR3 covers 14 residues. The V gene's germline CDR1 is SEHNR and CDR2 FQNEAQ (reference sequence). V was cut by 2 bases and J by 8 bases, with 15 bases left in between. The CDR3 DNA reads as TGTGCCAGCAGCTTATCGGACGGAGGGGGAGGCTACACCTTC. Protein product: CASSLSDGGGGYTF.

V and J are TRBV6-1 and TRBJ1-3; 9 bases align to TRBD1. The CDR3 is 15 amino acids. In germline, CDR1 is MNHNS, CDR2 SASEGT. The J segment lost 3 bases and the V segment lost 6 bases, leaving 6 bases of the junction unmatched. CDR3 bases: TGTGCCAGCAGGACCGGGACAGGGTATGGAAACACCATATATTTT. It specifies CASRTGTGYGNTIYF.

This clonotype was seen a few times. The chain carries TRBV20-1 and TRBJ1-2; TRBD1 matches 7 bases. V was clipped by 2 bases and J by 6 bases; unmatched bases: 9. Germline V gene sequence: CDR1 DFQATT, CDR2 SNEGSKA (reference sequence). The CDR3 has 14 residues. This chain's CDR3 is CSARTGVENNGYTF. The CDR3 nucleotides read TGCAGTGCTAGAACAGGGGTGGAAAATAATGGCTACACCTTC.

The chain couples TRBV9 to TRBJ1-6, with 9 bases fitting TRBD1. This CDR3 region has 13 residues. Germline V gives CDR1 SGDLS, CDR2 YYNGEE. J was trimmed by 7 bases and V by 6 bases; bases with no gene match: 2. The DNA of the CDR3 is TGTGCCAGCAACAGGGGGCCGAATTCACCCCTCCACTTT. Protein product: CASNRGPNSPLHF.

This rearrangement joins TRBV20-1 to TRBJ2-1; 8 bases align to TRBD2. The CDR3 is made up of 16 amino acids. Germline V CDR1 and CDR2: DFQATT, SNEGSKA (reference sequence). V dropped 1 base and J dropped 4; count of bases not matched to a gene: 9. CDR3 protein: CSARVFTGGTYNEQFF. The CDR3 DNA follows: TGCAGTGCTAGAGTTTTCACGGGGGGGACATACAATGAGCAGTTCTTC.

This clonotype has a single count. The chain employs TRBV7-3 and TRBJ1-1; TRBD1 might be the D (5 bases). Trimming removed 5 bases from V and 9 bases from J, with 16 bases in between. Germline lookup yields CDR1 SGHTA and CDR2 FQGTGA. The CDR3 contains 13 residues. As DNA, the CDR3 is TGTGCCAGCAGCCCGGGCGGCGGGACGAAAGCTTTCTTT. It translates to CASSPGGGTKAFF.